The 13 T cell receptor beta chains reported below all come from one sample, sequenced in a study of cytomegalovirus exposure and HLA in healthy donors. Primers included in the PCR were 60 Vbeta and 13 Jbeta primers. Assay used: immunoSEQ multiplex PCR; TCRdb lists only in-frame clones, some missing. The sample includes some 200,000 clones, roughly 13% of them seen just once. The sample taken for sequencing was PBMCs. The receptor set was obtained from a middle-aged man in good health and CMV-seropositive.

The chain's CDR3 is CASSVLGWYNSPLHF. CDR3 coding DNA: TGTGCCAGCAGCGTCCTAGGCTGGTATAATTCACCCCTCCACTTT. The rearrangement links TRBV11-2 to TRBJ1-6; D not resolved. V lost 5 bases, J lost 4 bases, and 12 bases lay in between. Germline V gene sequence: CDR1 SGHAT, CDR2 FQNNGV. The CDR3 covers 15 residues.

The rearrangement joins TRBV7-2 to TRBJ2-2, with TRBD2 matching 10 bases. J was trimmed by 6 bases and V by 6 bases; bases with no gene match: 7. The CDR3 runs to 15 residues. Germline CDR1 is SGHTA and CDR2 is FQGNSA. The CDR3 DNA is TGTGCCAGCAGTTCTCTAGCGGGAGTAGCCGGGGAGCTGTTTTTT. Translating gives CASSSLAGVAGELFF.

The gene calls are TRBV5-4 and TRBJ2-7, with TRBD1 matching 9 bases. CDR1 and CDR2 from the germline V gene are SGHNT and YYREEE (reference sequence). V lost 0 bases and J lost 1; bases outside the gene matches: 2. The CDR3 spans 15 residues. DNA of the CDR3: TGTGCCAGCAGCTTGGACAGGGGGCAATCCTACGAGCAGTACGTC. Protein: CASSLDRGQSYEQYV.

The chain employs TRBV14 and TRBJ2-1, with 7 bases matching TRBD2. Germline-derived CDR1 and CDR2 are SGHDN and FVKESK. The J segment lost 8 bases and the V segment lost 3 bases, leaving 7 bases of the junction unmatched. The CDR3 spans 14 residues. The CDR3 reads CASSHIGREHEQFF. The CDR3 DNA sequence: TGTGCCAGCAGCCATATAGGGAGGGAGCATGAGCAGTTCTTC.

V gene TRBV7-8 combines with J gene TRBJ2-1; 9 nucleotides line up with TRBD1. Per the germline V gene, CDR1 is SGHVS and CDR2 is FQNEAQ. The CDR3 consists of 15 residues. The J segment lost 4 bases and the V segment lost 5 bases, leaving 6 bases of the junction unmatched. CDR3 nucleotide sequence: TGTGCCAGCAGCACCACAGGGGGCACTTACAATGAGCAGTTCTTC. Translation: CASSTTGGTYNEQFF.

This clone was seen more than once but under ten times. The CDR3 bases are TGCAGCGTGACAAGATGGAACACTGAAGCTTTCTTT. Translation gives CSVTRWNTEAFF. V gene TRBV29-1 combines with J gene TRBJ1-1; no firm D call. Trimming took off 6 bases at V and 1 base at J, with 9 bases between the two ends. Germline V gives CDR1 SQVTM, CDR2 ANQGSEA. The CDR3 loop spans 12 amino acids.

This sequence joins TRBV6-5 and TRBJ2-1; TRBD2 aligns across 8 bases. Looked up from germline, CDR1 is MNHEY and CDR2 is SVGAGI. The V segment lost 11 bases and the J segment 5 bases; nucleotides outside the gene matches: 11. The CDR3 loop spans 14 amino acids. The chain's CDR3 is CAVNGGVNNNEQFF. CDR3 in DNA: TGTGCCGTCAACGGGGGGGTCAATAACAATGAGCAGTTCTTC.

V gene TRBV28 combines with J gene TRBJ1-3; 7 bases map to TRBD1. Germline lookup yields CDR1 MDHEN and CDR2 SYDVKM. This CDR3 spans 14 amino acids. The J segment lost 4 bases and the V segment lost 10 bases, leaving 10 bases of the junction unmatched. The DNA for the CDR3 is TGTGCCACGACTCCGCCGGGACAGGGAAACACCATATATTTT. It translates to CATTPPGQGNTIYF.

This clone showed up just a few times. Other DNA sequences in this specimen translate into the identical CDR3. The V call is TRBV11-2, the J call TRBJ1-5; D is unclear. CDR3 length: 13 residues. Germline assignment: CDR1 SGHAT and CDR2 FQNNGV. Trimming stripped 5 bases from V and 2 bases from J, with 7 bases between. The CDR3 is CASSPGGNQPQHF. CDR3 DNA: TGTGCCAGCAGCCCGGGAGGCAATCAGCCCCAGCATTTT.

This chain uses TRBV7-9 with TRBJ1-1, with D perhaps TRBD1 (6 bases). The germline gives CDR1 SEHNR, CDR2 FQNEAQ (reference sequence). This CDR3 is built from 16 residues. V was shortened by 5 bases and J by 5 bases, with 21 bases between the two germline ends. The CDR3 DNA reads TGTGCCAGCAGCCCGGGGGCTGCGCGGGAGGGAACTGAAGCTTTCTTT. Translating it yields CASSPGAAREGTEAFF.

The CDR3 bases are TGTGCCAGCAGCCGGGGACAGGGGCAGGGCACCGGGGAGCTGTTTTTT. Residues: CASSRGQGQGTGELFF. The chain uses TRBV9 and TRBJ2-2, with 10 bases matching TRBD1. The CDR3 has 16 amino acids. Per the germline V gene, CDR1 is SGDLS and CDR2 is YYNGEE. V shed 4 bases and J 4 bases; nucleotides not matched to a gene: 7.

The chain combines TRBV25-1 with TRBJ1-6; D gene ambiguous. The V gene lost 3 bases and the J gene lost 7 bases, with 10 bases spanning the gap. Germline CDR1 reads MGHDK; CDR2 reads SYGVNS. CDR3 size: 14 residues. The CDR3 is CASSDIGGNSPLHF. In DNA form, the CDR3 reads TGTGCCAGCAGTGATATAGGAGGGAATTCACCCCTCCACTTT.

This clone was observed a single time. The rearrangement joins TRBV9 to TRBJ2-3; 7 nucleotides match TRBD1. The trim removed 2 bases at V and 4 bases at J, leaving 7 bases unmatched. CDR3 length: 15 amino acids. Per the germline V gene, CDR1 is SGDLS and CDR2 is YYNGEE. In nucleotides, the CDR3 is TGTGCCAGCAGCGTTGCGACAGGGAACCCAGATACGCAGTATTTT. Translation gives CASSVATGNPDTQYF.